This T cell receptor (beta chain) emerged from a study of blood T cell repertoires in COVID-19. CDR3 length: 13 amino acids. Germline values: CDR1 GTSNPN, CDR2 SVGIG (reference sequence). Trimming removed 0 bases at V and 10 bases at J, with 15 bases between. Here immunoSEQ multiplex PCR was the method, and the copy in TCRdb shows in-frame clones only, minus some. The sample yields around 100,000 clones, approximately 85% seen once. The TCR originated in a man in his 60s with acute or convalescent COVID-19. V and J are TRBV30 and TRBJ1-1; D is unresolved. Sequenced sample: peripheral blood. CDR3 loop: CAWSVSPLRIAFF. As DNA, the CDR3 is TGTGCCTGGAGTGTATCGCCCCTACGCATAGCTTTCTTT.